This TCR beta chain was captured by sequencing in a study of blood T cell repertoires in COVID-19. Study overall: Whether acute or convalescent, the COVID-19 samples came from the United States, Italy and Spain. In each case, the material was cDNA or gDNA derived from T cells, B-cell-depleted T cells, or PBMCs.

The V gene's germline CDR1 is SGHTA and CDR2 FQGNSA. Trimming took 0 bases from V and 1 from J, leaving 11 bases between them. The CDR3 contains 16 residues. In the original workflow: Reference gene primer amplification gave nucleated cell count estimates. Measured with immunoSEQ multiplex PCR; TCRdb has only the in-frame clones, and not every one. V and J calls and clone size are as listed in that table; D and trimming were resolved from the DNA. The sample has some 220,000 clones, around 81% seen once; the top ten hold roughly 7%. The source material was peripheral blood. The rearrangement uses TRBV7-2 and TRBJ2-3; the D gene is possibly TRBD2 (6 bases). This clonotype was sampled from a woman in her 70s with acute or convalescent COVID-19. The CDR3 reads CASSLARGKGTDTQYF. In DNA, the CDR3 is TGTGCCAGCAGCTTAGCTCGGGGGAAGGGCACAGATACGCAGTATTTT.